These 24 T cell receptor beta chains originate from one sample sequenced in a study of T-cell memory formation after mild COVID-19. TCRdb reanalysed the 5' RACE reads using MiXCR and keeps one entry per CDR3 protein. The table includes roughly 280,000 distinct CDR3 sequences, 15% to 20% detected once. Sequenced input: PBMCs or a T cell subset sorted from them (not recorded which). All receptors derive from a man in his late teens or twenties who had mild COVID-19 (a few samples of this study predate the infection). Cell type and time point are not known.

This clonotype was observed at least ten times. The chain couples TRBV7-2 to TRBJ1-2; D is possibly TRBD1 (5 bases). Trimming left V 1 base short and J 3 bases short, with 6 bases between. CDR3 length equals 13 residues. Germline lookup yields CDR1 SGHTA and CDR2 FQGNSA. The DNA for the CDR3 is TGTGCCAGCAGCTTAGAGGGGTACTATGGCTACACCTTC. Translated: CASSLEGYYGYTF.

This chain connects TRBV20-1 to TRBJ2-1; no clear D. The CDR3 totals 14 residues. Deletions cut 3 bases from V and 0 bases from J, with 9 bases between. The germline CDR1 and CDR2 sequences are DFQATT and SNEGSKA (reference sequence). CDR3 protein: CSASIDSSYNEQFF. CDR3 nucleotide sequence: TGCAGTGCTAGCATCGATAGCTCCTACAATGAGCAGTTCTTC.

J is TRBJ2-7 and V is TRBV20-1; D is perhaps TRBD1 or TRBD2 (6 bases each). This CDR3 has 14 residues. Germline-derived CDR1 and CDR2 are DFQATT and SNEGSKA (reference sequence). The V gene lost 6 bases and the J gene lost 3 bases, with 18 bases spanning the gap. The CDR3, as DNA: TGCAGTGCGGGGGGACACCGGGGAAGCTACGAGCAGTACTTC. The encoded protein is CSAGGHRGSYEQYF.

The CDR3 is CASSYREGYNEQFF. The CDR3 DNA is TGTGCCAGCAGTTACCGCGAGGGGTACAATGAGCAGTTCTTC. The chain links TRBV12-3 or TRBV12-4 to TRBJ2-1; D tentatively fits TRBD1 or TRBD2 (5 bases each). V lost 4 bases and J 4 bases, leaving 11 bases between the germline ends. CDR3 length equals 14 residues.

The chain carries TRBV3-1 and TRBJ1-6; D call uncertain. V lost 1 base and J 10 bases, leaving 14 bases between the germline ends. The CDR3 contains 15 residues. In germline, CDR1 is LGHDT, CDR2 YNNKEL (reference sequence). CDR3 protein: CASSQGLVTLSPLHF. In DNA form, the CDR3 reads TGTGCCAGCAGCCAAGGGTTGGTGACCCTCTCACCCCTCCACTTT.

The CDR3 DNA reads TGCGCCAGCAGCTTGGGTTTCGGAGCCGGGGAGCTGTTTTTT. The encoded protein is CASSLGFGAGELFF. The chain is built from TRBV5-1 and TRBJ2-2, with D unresolved. CDR3 length: 14 amino acids. The V gene lost 0 bases and the J gene lost 6 bases, with 9 bases spanning the gap. The germline CDR1 and CDR2 sequences are SGHRS and YFSETQ.

Turning to this clonotype: At one of its ends the junction is not consistent with the germline gene, which may arise from a read error. The chain uses TRBV14 and TRBJ2-1; no definite D call. CDR3 size: 16 residues. CDR1 SGHDN and CDR2 FVKESK come from the germline V gene. The chain's CDR3 is CDSSPLGTKRYNEQFF. CDR3 nucleotide sequence: TGTGACAGCAGCCCCCTGGGAACTAAACGCTACAATGAGCAGTTCTTC.

This clonotype was observed at least ten times. The chain links TRBV7-6 to TRBJ2-1; TRBD2 matches 10 bases. The CDR3 is 17 residues long. The germline V gene has CDR1 SGHVS and CDR2 FNYEAQ. Losses at the gene ends were 5 bases for V and 4 bases for J; bases not matched to a gene: 11. CDR3 loop: CASSKRASGGEYNEQFF. Here the CDR3 DNA reads TGTGCCAGCAGCAAGCGGGCTAGCGGGGGCGAATACAATGAGCAGTTCTTC.

The J gene is TRBJ2-7, the V gene TRBV7-9; either TRBD1 or TRBD2 may fit D (5 bases each). With 5 bases removed from V and 7 bases from J, the gap between germline ends came to 12 bases. CDR3 length: 12 amino acids. Germline V gene data show CDR1 as SEHNR and CDR2 as FQNEAQ (reference sequence). Here the CDR3 DNA reads TGTGCCAGCAGCCGGGACGGCAAAGAGCAGTACTTC. It specifies CASSRDGKEQYF.

The V and J genes are TRBV30 and TRBJ1-2, with TRBD1 matching over 9 bases. V lost 7 bases and J lost 7; bases outside the gene matches: 7. This CDR3 has 12 amino acids. Germline V CDR1 and CDR2: GTSNPN, SVGIG (reference sequence). CDR3 coding DNA: TGTGCCTCCGCACAGGGGGCTGGTGGCTACACCTTC. This translates into CASAQGAGGYTF.

This clonotype was seen at least ten times. The chain combines TRBV12-3 or TRBV12-4 with TRBJ2-5, with 14 bases that match TRBD2. This CDR3 is 15 amino acids long. J lost 7 bases, V lost 5 bases, and 6 bases had no gene match. CDR3 nucleotides: TGTGCCAGCAGTCAGGGACTAGCGGGGGCGGGGACCCAGTACTTC. The encoded protein is CASSQGLAGAGTQYF.

Only a few counts were recorded for this clonotype. V is TRBV12-3 or TRBV12-4 and J is TRBJ2-1; TRBD1 is a possible D gene (6 bases). The V end was cut by 7 bases, the J end by 8 bases, with 12 bases between. This CDR3 is built from 12 residues. The CDR3 DNA sequence: TGTGCCAGCACCCAGGGGAGCCATGAGCAGTTCTTC. Its protein product is CASTQGSHEQFF.

This clonotype showed up just a few times. The chain combines TRBV7-9 with TRBJ1-1; a weak D match, TRBD1 (5 bases). The CDR3 spans 15 residues. Germline assignment: CDR1 SEHNR and CDR2 FQNEAQ (reference sequence). The V end lost 2 bases, the J end lost 10 bases, and 20 bases lay between the germline ends. CDR3 sequence reads: CASSLKGDRKERAFF. CDR3 DNA sequence: TGTGCCAGCAGCTTAAAAGGGGATAGGAAGGAAAGAGCTTTCTTT.

The chain combines TRBV5-1 with TRBJ2-3, with a tentative D call TRBD2 (7 bases). The CDR3 contains 17 residues. The germline CDR1 and CDR2 sequences are SGHRS and YFSETQ. The V end was cut by 7 bases, the J end by 4 bases, with 25 bases between. CDR3 loop: CASRAEGGPRSADTQYF. Written as DNA, the CDR3 is TGCGCCAGCCGGGCGGAGGGGGGGCCCAGAAGCGCAGATACGCAGTATTTT.

The V gene is TRBV5-1, the J gene TRBJ2-5; the D gene could be TRBD1 or TRBD2 (6 bases each). There are 15 residues in the CDR3. Germline CDR1 reads SGHRS; CDR2 reads YFSETQ. Trimming removed 0 bases from V and 4 bases from J, with 13 bases in between. CDR3 sequence: CASSLGRGDVETQYF. The CDR3 DNA is TGCGCCAGCAGCTTGGGTAGGGGGGACGTAGAGACCCAGTACTTC.

This clonotype was counted a few times. The V gene is TRBV7-2, the J gene TRBJ2-7; TRBD1 or TRBD2 may be the D gene (5 bases each). Germline V gene lookup returns CDR1 SGHTA and CDR2 FQGNSA. Trimming shortened V by 1 base and J by 0 bases, and 10 bases separated the two germline ends. This CDR3 is built from 15 residues. DNA of the CDR3: TGTGCCAGCAGCTTAGTTGGGGGTAGCTCCTACGAGCAGTACGTC. It codes for CASSLVGGSSYEQYV.

This sequence joins TRBV5-5 and TRBJ2-7; 7 bases align to TRBD1. The CDR3 has 14 residues. Trimming removed 3 bases from V and 5 bases from J; junction bases left unmatched: 8. In germline, CDR1 is SGHKS, CDR2 YYEKEE (reference sequence). The CDR3: CASSSTTGNDEQYF. DNA for the CDR3: TGTGCCAGCAGCTCGACGACAGGGAACGACGAGCAGTACTTC.

V and J are TRBV6-2 or TRBV6-3 and TRBJ2-3; D not resolved. Trimming pared 5 bases from V and 6 bases from J, leaving 12 bases between. The V gene's germline CDR1 is MNHEY and CDR2 SVGEGT. The length of the CDR3 is 13 residues. The CDR3 region is CASSTIWMDTQYF. DNA for the CDR3: TGTGCCAGCAGTACCATCTGGATGGATACGCAGTATTTT.

This chain joins TRBV7-2 and TRBJ1-2; D is possibly TRBD1 (6 bases). The V gene lost 1 base and the J gene lost 8 bases, with 17 bases spanning the gap. CDR3 size: 15 residues. CDR1 is SGHTA and CDR2 is FQGNSA in the germline V gene. CDR3 bases: TGTGCCAGCAGCTTAGGATCAGGGGCCCTCTTGGGCTACACCTTC. This sequence encodes CASSLGSGALLGYTF.

This clonotype was counted between two and nine times. The chain employs TRBV5-1 and TRBJ2-5, with TRBD1 as a possible D gene (6 bases). V gave up 7 bases and J gave up 5 bases, with 24 bases separating them. The CDR3 is 16 amino acids. The germline V gene encodes CDR1 SGHRS and CDR2 YFSETQ. The CDR3, as DNA: TGCGCCAGCTCCTCAAGGGCCTCAGGGGCTGGTGAGACCCAGTACTTC. Translated, it gives CASSSRASGAGETQYF.

This clonotype was seen a few times. This chain joins TRBV20-1 and TRBJ1-5, with D possibly matching TRBD1 (5 bases). V lost 0 bases and J 9 bases, leaving 12 bases between the germline ends. The CDR3 spans 13 residues. Germline assignment: CDR1 DFQATT and CDR2 SNEGSKA (reference sequence). CDR3: CSAREARTGPQHF. The CDR3, as DNA: TGCAGTGCTAGAGAAGCGCGAACAGGGCCCCAGCATTTT.

This rearrangement joins TRBV20-1 to TRBJ1-1; no clear D gene. V shed 0 bases and J shed 0 bases, with 8 bases lying between them. The CDR3 has 14 amino acids. Germline CDR1 is DFQATT and CDR2 is SNEGSKA (reference sequence). The CDR3 DNA follows: TGCAGTGCTAGAGAGGGCGTCATGAACACTGAAGCTTTCTTT. It specifies CSAREGVMNTEAFF.

In this sample, this clonotype turned up a few times. The gene calls are TRBV6-1 and TRBJ2-7; D is undetermined. CDR3 size: 13 residues. Germline V lookup: CDR1 MNHNS, CDR2 SASEGT. V lost 0 bases and J 4 bases, leaving 7 bases between the germline ends. The CDR3 DNA reads as TGTGCCAGCAGTGAAGCACTGGTTTACGAGCAGTACTTC. As protein: CASSEALVYEQYF.

This chain uses TRBV5-1 with TRBJ1-1; possibly TRBD1 for D (5 bases). V dropped 0 bases and J dropped 4 bases, with 10 bases sitting between them. The germline CDR1 and CDR2 sequences are SGHRS and YFSETQ. This CDR3 region has 14 residues. In DNA form, the CDR3 reads TGCGCCAGCAGCTTGGCCGCAGGGAGCACTGAAGCTTTCTTT. Translated, it gives CASSLAAGSTEAFF.